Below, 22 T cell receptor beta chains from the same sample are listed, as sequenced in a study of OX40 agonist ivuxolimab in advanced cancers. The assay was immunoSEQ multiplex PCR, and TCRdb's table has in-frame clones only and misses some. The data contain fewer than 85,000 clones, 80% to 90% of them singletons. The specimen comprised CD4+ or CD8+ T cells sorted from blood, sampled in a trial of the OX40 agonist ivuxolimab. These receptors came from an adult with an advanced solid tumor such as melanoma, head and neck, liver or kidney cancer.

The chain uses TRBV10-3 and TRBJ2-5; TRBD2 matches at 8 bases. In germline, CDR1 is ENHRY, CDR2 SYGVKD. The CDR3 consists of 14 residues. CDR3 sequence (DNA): TGTGCAGCGGGGGCCAGTCAGTACCAAGAGACCCAGTACTTC. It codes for CAAGASQYQETQYF.

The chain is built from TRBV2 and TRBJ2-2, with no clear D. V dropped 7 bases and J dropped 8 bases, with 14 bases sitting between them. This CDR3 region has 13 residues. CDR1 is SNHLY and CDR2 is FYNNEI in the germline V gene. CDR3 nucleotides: TGTGCCAGCATTAACCGAACACCGGGGGAGCTGTTTTTT. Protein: CASINRTPGELFF.

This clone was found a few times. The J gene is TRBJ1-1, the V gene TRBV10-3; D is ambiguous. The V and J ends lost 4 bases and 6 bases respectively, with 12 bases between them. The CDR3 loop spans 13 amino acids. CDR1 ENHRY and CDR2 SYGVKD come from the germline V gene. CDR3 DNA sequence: TGTGCCATCAGTGGCACATCGATGGCTGAAGCTTTCTTT. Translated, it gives CAISGTSMAEAFF.

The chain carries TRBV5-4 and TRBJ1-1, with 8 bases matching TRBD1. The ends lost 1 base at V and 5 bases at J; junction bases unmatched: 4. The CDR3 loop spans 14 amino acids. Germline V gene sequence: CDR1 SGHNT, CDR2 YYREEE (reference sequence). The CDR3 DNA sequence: TGTGCCAGCAGCTTGACAGGGGGAGGGACTGAAGCTTTCTTT. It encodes CASSLTGGGTEAFF.

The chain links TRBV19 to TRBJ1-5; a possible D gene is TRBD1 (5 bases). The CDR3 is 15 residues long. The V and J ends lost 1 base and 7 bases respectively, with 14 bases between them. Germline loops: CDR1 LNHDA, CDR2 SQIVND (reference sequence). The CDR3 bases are TGTGCCAGTAGTATAGGGCAGGGCCGGGTACAGCCCCAGCATTTT. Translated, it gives CASSIGQGRVQPQHF.

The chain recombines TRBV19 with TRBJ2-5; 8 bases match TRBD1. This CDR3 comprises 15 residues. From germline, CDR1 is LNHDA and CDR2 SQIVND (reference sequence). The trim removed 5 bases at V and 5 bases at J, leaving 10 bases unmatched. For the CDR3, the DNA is TGTGCCAGTAGTCTATCGGCACAGGGGGGTGAGACCCAGTACTTC. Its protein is CASSLSAQGGETQYF. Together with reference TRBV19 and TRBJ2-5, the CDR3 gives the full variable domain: DGGITQSPKYLFRKEGQNVTLSCEQNLNHDAMYWYRQDPGQGLRLIYYSQIVNDFQKGDIAEGYSVSREKKESFPLTVTSAQKNPTAFYLCASSLSAQGGETQYFGPGTRLLVL.

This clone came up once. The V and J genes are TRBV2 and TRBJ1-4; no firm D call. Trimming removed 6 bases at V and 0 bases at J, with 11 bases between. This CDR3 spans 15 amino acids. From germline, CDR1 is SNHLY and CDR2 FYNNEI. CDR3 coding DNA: TGTGCCAGCAGACGACGGATAACAACTAATGAAAAACTGTTTTTT. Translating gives CASRRRITTNEKLFF.

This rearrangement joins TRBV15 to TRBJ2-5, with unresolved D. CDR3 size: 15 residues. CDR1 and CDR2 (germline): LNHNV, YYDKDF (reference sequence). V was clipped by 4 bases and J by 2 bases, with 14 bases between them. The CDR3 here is CATSIIRLPQETQYF. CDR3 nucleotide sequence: TGTGCCACCAGCATCATAAGGCTCCCGCAAGAGACCCAGTACTTC.

CDR3 loop: CASRITTNTEAFF. CDR3 bases: TGTGCCAGCAGAATAACAACGAACACTGAAGCTTTCTTT. J is TRBJ1-1 and V is TRBV6-6; D not resolved. This CDR3 is 13 amino acids long. CDR1 and CDR2 (germline): MNHNY, SVGAGI (reference sequence). Trimming cost V 6 bases and J 1 base, with 9 bases left between them.

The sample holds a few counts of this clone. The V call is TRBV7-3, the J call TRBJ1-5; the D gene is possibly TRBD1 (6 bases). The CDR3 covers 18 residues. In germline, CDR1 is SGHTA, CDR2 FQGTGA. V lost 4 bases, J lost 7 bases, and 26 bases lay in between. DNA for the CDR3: TGTGCCAGCAGCTCTAGAACCGGGACATCAAATTCGGAGCAGCCCCAGCATTTT. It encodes CASSSRTGTSNSEQPQHF.

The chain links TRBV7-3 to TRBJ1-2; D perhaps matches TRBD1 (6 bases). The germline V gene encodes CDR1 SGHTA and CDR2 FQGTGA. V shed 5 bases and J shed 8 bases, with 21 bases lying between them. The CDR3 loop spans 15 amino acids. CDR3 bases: TGTGCCAGCAGCCCCGCTGGCCCGGGGGCCGGGGGCTACACCTTC. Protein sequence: CASSPAGPGAGGYTF.

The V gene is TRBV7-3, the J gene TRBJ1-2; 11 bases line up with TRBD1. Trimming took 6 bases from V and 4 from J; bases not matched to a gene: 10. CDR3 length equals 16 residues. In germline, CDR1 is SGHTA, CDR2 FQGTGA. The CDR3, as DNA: TGTGCCAGCAGTTCCAATTCTGGACAGGGGGCCTATGGCTACACCTTC. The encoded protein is CASSSNSGQGAYGYTF.

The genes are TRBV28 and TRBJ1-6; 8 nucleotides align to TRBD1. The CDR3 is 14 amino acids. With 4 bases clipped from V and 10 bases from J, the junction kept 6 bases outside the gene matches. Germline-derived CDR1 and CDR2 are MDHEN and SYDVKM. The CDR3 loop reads CASSSGQGASPLHF. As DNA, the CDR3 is TGTGCCAGCAGTTCTGGGCAGGGGGCCTCACCCCTCCACTTT.

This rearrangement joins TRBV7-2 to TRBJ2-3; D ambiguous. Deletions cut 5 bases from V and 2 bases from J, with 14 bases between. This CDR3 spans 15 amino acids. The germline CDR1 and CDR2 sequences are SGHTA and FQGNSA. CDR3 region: CASSPSVLNTDTQYF. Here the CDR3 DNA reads TGTGCCAGCAGCCCGAGTGTGCTTAACACAGATACGCAGTATTTT.

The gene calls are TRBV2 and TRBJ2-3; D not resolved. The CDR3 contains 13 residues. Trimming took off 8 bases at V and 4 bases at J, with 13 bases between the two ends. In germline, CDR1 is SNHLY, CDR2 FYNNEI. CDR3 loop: CASVPNRADTQYF. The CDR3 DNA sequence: TGTGCCAGCGTGCCCAACCGGGCAGATACGCAGTATTTT. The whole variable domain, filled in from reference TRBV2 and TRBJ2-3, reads EPEVTQTPSHQVTQMGQEVILRCVPISNHLYFYWYRQILGQKVEFLVSFYNNEISEKSEIFDDQFSVERPDGSNFTLKIRSTKLEDSAMYFCASVPNRADTQYFGPGTRLTVL.

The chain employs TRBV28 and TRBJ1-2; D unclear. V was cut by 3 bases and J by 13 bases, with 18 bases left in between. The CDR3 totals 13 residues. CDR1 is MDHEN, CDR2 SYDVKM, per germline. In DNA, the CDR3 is TGTGCCAGCAGTTTCGGGTTTGGGTTGGGTTTCACCTTC. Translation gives CASSFGFGLGFTF.

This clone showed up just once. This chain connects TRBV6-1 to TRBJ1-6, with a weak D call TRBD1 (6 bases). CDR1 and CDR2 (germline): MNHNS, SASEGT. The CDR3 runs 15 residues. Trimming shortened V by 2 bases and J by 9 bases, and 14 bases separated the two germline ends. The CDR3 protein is CASSEFDRYLSPLHF. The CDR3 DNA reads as TGTGCCAGCAGTGAATTTGACAGGTATCTTTCACCCCTCCACTTT.

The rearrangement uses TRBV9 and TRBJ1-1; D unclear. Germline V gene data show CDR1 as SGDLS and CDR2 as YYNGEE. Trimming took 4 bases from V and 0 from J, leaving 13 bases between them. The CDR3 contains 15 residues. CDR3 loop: CASSPTPRMNTEAFF. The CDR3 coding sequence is TGTGCCAGCAGCCCAACTCCGCGCATGAACACTGAAGCTTTCTTT.

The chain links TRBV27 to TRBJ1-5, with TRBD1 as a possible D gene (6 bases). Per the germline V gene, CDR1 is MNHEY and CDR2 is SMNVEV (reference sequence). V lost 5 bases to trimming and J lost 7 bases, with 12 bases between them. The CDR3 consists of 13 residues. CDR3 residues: CASSTGARQPQHF. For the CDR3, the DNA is TGTGCCAGCAGTACGGGGGCGAGGCAGCCCCAGCATTTT.

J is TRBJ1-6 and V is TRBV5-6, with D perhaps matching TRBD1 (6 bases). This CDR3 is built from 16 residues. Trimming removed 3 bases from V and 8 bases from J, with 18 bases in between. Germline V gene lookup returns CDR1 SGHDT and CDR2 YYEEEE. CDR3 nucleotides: TGTGCCAGCAGCTGGGGGGCGATTGGGGGATATTCACCCCTCCACTTT. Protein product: CASSWGAIGGYSPLHF.

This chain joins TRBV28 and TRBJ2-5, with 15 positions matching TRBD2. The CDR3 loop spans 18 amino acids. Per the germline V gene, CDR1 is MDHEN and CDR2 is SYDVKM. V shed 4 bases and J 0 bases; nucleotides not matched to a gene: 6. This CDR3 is CASSSGLAGGAYQETQYF. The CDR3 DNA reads TGTGCCAGCAGTTCGGGACTAGCGGGGGGCGCGTACCAAGAGACCCAGTACTTC.

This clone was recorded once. This CDR3 reads CASSSSAGAEAFF. The CDR3 coding sequence is TGTGCCAGCAGCTCCTCAGCGGGCGCTGAAGCTTTCTTT. The chain combines TRBV7-3 with TRBJ1-1, with D unclear. Trimming stripped 4 bases from V and 6 bases from J, with 12 bases between. Germline-derived CDR1 and CDR2 are SGHTA and FQGTGA. The CDR3 extends over 13 amino acids. The full variable domain, its missing parts supplied by reference TRBV7-3 and TRBJ1-1, is GAGVSQTPSNKVTEKGKYVELRCDPISGHTALYWYRQSLGQGPEFLIYFQGTGAADDSGLPNDRFFAVRPEGSVSTLKIQRTERGDSAVYLCASSSSAGAEAFFGQGTRLTVV.